These 11 T cell receptor beta chains came from one sample sequenced in a study of blood T cell repertoires in COVID-19. Clones were sequenced by immunoSEQ multiplex PCR, and TCRdb holds only the in-frame ones, with some missing. The sample carries around 120,000 clones, 90% recorded once. Specimen: peripheral blood. The origin of the receptors is a human donor with active COVID-19. The donor label of this sample is uncertain.

This chain uses TRBV7-6 with TRBJ2-1; perhaps TRBD1 as D (6 bases). The CDR3 spans 15 residues. The germline CDR1 and CDR2 sequences are SGHVS and FNYEAQ. The V gene lost 1 base and the J gene lost 2 bases, with 9 bases spanning the gap. The CDR3 protein is CASSLVAGAYNEQFF. The CDR3 nucleotides read TGTGCCAGCAGCTTAGTAGCAGGGGCCTACAATGAGCAGTTCTTC.

Comments on this clone: This sample includes further DNA sequences coding for the same CDR3. This rearrangement joins TRBV5-1 to TRBJ2-2, with no clear D. CDR3 length equals 12 residues. Per the germline V gene, CDR1 is SGHRS and CDR2 is YFSETQ. V was cut by 4 bases and J by 4 bases, with 5 bases left in between. The CDR3 DNA sequence: TGCGCCAGCAGCACTGGCACCGGGGAGCTGTTTTTT. Protein product: CASSTGTGELFF.

The V call is TRBV29-1, the J call TRBJ2-7; tentative D call: TRBD1 (5 bases). Germline V gene sequence: CDR1 SQVTM, CDR2 ANQGSEA. V was pared by 5 bases and J by 0 bases, with 17 bases between. This CDR3 spans 15 amino acids. CDR3 DNA sequence: TGCAGCGTTTTTGACGCCAGGGCGAGCTCCTACGAGCAGTACTTC. Translating it yields CSVFDARASSYEQYF.

The rearrangement uses TRBV2 and TRBJ1-3; no reliable D call. Germline CDR1 SNHLY, CDR2 FYNNEI. Trimming removed 6 bases at V and 5 bases at J, with 8 bases between. The CDR3 length is 12 residues. The chain's CDR3 is CASRSDRNTIYF. In nucleotides, the CDR3 is TGTGCCAGCAGATCCGACAGAAACACCATATATTTT.

The rearrangement uses TRBV4-1 and TRBJ2-5, with D maybe TRBD2 (6 bases). The CDR3 is 15 amino acids. Germline loops: CDR1 MGHRA, CDR2 YSYEKL. Trimming left V 2 bases short and J 4 bases short, with 14 bases between. This chain's CDR3 is CASSQPGLPPETQYF. Here the CDR3 DNA reads TGCGCCAGCAGCCAACCGGGACTGCCCCCAGAGACCCAGTACTTC.

The chain's CDR3 is CASSPTADEQYF. Written as DNA, the CDR3 is TGTGCCAGCAGCCCCACAGCGGACGAGCAGTACTTC. The chain carries TRBV7-9 and TRBJ2-7; TRBD2 is a possible D gene (5 bases). V was cut by 5 bases and J by 5 bases, with 10 bases left in between. Germline lookup yields CDR1 SEHNR and CDR2 FQNEAQ (reference sequence). This CDR3 comprises 12 residues.

This chain joins TRBV5-4 and TRBJ2-7; tentatively, D is TRBD2 (7 bases). The CDR3 has 16 amino acids. V was clipped by 2 bases and J by 2 bases, with 17 bases between them. Germline CDR1 and CDR2: SGHNT and YYREEE (reference sequence). The CDR3 sequence is CASSLEGGGLPYEQYF. Here the CDR3 DNA reads TGTGCCAGCAGCTTAGAGGGGGGGGGACTACCCTACGAGCAGTACTTC.

The chain is built from TRBV28 and TRBJ2-1; a weak D match, TRBD2 (6 bases). Trimming stripped 2 bases from V and 4 bases from J, with 12 bases between. The CDR3 has 15 amino acids. Germline CDR1 MDHEN, CDR2 SYDVKM. In nucleotides, the CDR3 is TGTGCCAGCAGTTTAGGGGGGTTGGTATACAATGAGCAGTTCTTC. This encodes CASSLGGLVYNEQFF.

The V and J genes are TRBV4-3 and TRBJ2-5, with 7 bases fitting TRBD2. Germline V CDR1 and CDR2: LGHNA, YSLEER. V trimming: 0 bases; J trimming: 5 bases; junction bases outside the gene matches: 6. CDR3 size: 15 residues. In DNA, the CDR3 is TGCGCCAGCAGCCAAGATTGGGAGGGGACTGAGACCCAGTACTTC. As protein: CASSQDWEGTETQYF.

This chain joins TRBV19 and TRBJ1-3; TRBD1 matches 10 bases. Germline trimming cut 3 bases from V and 0 bases from J; bases unmatched to any gene: 8. The CDR3 runs to 18 residues. The germline V gene encodes CDR1 LNHDA and CDR2 SQIVND (reference sequence). This CDR3 is CASSIGGQGESSGNTIYF. The CDR3 DNA reads as TGTGCCAGTAGTATTGGAGGACAGGGGGAGAGCTCTGGAAACACCATATATTTT.

The chain is built from TRBV30 and TRBJ2-3; perhaps TRBD1 as D (5 bases). V lost 7 bases and J 4 bases, leaving 12 bases between the germline ends. This CDR3 spans 12 amino acids. CDR1 GTSNPN and CDR2 SVGIG come from the germline V gene (reference sequence). CDR3 sequence reads: CAYELGPDTQYF. As DNA, the CDR3 is TGTGCCTACGAACTGGGGCCAGATACGCAGTATTTT.